A single TCR beta chain is shown here with its context. The data are from a study of cytotoxic CD8 clonotypes in ibrutinib-treated CLL. In germline, CDR1 is MNHNS, CDR2 SASEGT. Trimming removed 10 bases from V and 6 bases from J; junction bases left unmatched: 13. The CDR3 runs to 14 residues. Some clones are missing from TCRdb's copy, which holds only in-frame ones; the method was immunoSEQ multiplex PCR. In the table there are roughly 47,000 clones, around 53% of which are singletons. This rearrangement joins TRBV6-1 to TRBJ2-3; the match to TRBD1 covers 7 bases. The sequence came from a human donor with chronic lymphocytic leukemia. Sequencing was performed on PBMCs, taken after 12 months of ibrutinib treatment. The CDR3 DNA reads as TGTGCCACCCTGTTAGACAGGGTTGGGGATACGCAGTATTTT. Encoded protein: CATLLDRVGDTQYF.